This TCR beta chain was obtained from a study of T cells in localized non-small cell lung cancer (dated by TCRdb to 2018 to 2021). General notes on the study: Comparing tumors with uninvolved tumor-adjacent lungs, the study looked at the T cell repertoires of approximately 240 patients with early-stage NSCLC. A mean age of around 66 years was recorded for the NSCLC patients, of whom some 130 were male and some 100 were female. The cohort consisted of approximately 240 treatment-naive NSCLC patients whose localized lung tumors had been resected.

TCR beta CDR3 regions were sequenced from DNA using the immunoSEQ Assay. As for how the authors treated the data: T cell density was computed as TCR beta template counts normalized to usable DNA estimated by amplifying housekeeping genes. Richness was estimated using the preseqR package, with extrapolation to 400,000 templates for PBMC samples and to 120,000 templates for tissue samples. Clonality was taken to be one minus Pielou's evenness. Differential abundance testing on productive amino-acid clonotypes, with a minimum total count of 5 and an alpha of 0.1, was used to identify tissue-enriched TCRs. The Jaccard Index and the Morisita Overlap Index were used to quantify repertoire overlap between compartments. TCR beta CDR3s were clustered by GLIPH together with public tetramer-defined viral CDR3s, and at least three viral sequences plus V-gene enrichment were required for viral motifs. TCRdb's version of the immuneACCESS table is confined to in-frame rearrangements and falls short of the full clone set. An unresolved V gene accounts for under half of the shortfall where checked; the remainder is of unknown origin. V and J calls and clone size come straight from that table; D and trimming were deduced from the DNA. In all, the sample holds approximately 3,800 clones, and under 50% of those were seen once. Of the sample, approximately 6.2% falls within the top ten clones.

Remarks on this clone: Its antigen is not yet known. No per-base quality is available; no much larger clone lies one base away.

Results the study describes overall, beyond this receptor: Because multi-region tumor sequencing was not performed, intratumor heterogeneity could not be ruled out. Uninvolved tumor-adjacent lung showed the highest T cell clonality, higher than tumor, which suggests more focused antigenic responses in the uninvolved tumor-adjacent lung. Of the top 100 tumor clones, a median of approximately 60 were detected in paired uninvolved adjacent lung; around 27 were also among that lung's top 100. Since the design was exploratory, TCR variables were selected using unadjusted p-values with no false-discovery rate correction. Higher T cell density in blood was associated with longer overall survival, whereas higher clonality in adjacent lung was associated with shorter survival.

At diagnosis, peripheral blood, uninvolved tumor-adjacent lung and tumor were collected and were preserved as a mix of fresh-frozen and FFPE material. The germline V gene encodes CDR1 GTSNPN and CDR2 SVGIG (reference sequence). The V and J ends are trimmed by 2 bases and 4 bases, leaving 6 bases between them. Counted from cysteine to phenylalanine, this CDR3 has 12 amino acids. The entry retains the CDR3 DNA only, 36 bases that are in frame from base 1. The sequence joins TRBV30 to TRBJ1-3, with the D gene uncertain. The sequence was collected from a woman aged 40-70 years with stage I lung adenocarcinoma. The material was lung tumor tissue, obtained before any cancer treatment. The DNA reads TGTGCCTGGAGTAACAAAGGAAACACCATATATTTT. This translates into CAWSNKGNTIYF.